The clone carrying this T cell receptor beta chain showed up many times. Its antigen is as yet unknown. Trimming removed 3 bases at V and 1 base at J, with 16 bases between. The CDR3 is 16 amino acids. Germline loops: CDR1 MGHRA, CDR2 YSYEKL. The sorted libraries took approximately 1 million CD4+ or CD8+ T cells. The data are from a study of neurological immune-mediated disorders. Study outcomes and limitations: Multiple sclerosis, the disease with the least TCR clonal expansion, fell below healthy controls, whereas HTLV-1-associated myelopathy showed the most.

Over 170 million TCR-beta sequences from 15-18 subjects came out of each sequencing run. TCRdb analysed the 5' RACE reads with MiXCR anew, one entry per CDR3 protein. In the table there are around 30,000 distinct CDR3 sequences, roughly 3.7% of which are singletons. Specimen: CD4+ T cells from blood. This TCR was sampled from a woman between 40 and 55 years old in good health. The chain couples TRBV4-1 to TRBJ2-7, with D possibly TRBD1 on 7 matching bases. CDR3 bases: TGCGCCAGCAGCCAGCCCAGACAGGGACTTTCCTACGAGCAGTACTTC. Translated, it gives CASSQPRQGLSYEQYF.